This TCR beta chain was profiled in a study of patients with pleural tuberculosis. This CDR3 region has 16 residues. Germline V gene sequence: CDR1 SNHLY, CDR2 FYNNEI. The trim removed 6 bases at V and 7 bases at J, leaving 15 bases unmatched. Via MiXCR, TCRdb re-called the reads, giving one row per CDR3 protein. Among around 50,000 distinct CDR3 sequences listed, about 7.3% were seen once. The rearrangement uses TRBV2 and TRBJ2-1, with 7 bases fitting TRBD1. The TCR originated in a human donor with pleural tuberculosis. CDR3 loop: CASREIRDRVNNEQFF. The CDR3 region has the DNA TGTGCCAGCAGAGAAATCCGGGACAGAGTAAATAATGAGCAGTTCTTC.